Listed below are T cell receptor beta chains from one sample, sequenced in a study of shared clonotypes between healthy human individuals. The protocol was immunoSEQ multiplex PCR, while the TCRdb copy is restricted to in-frame clones and leaves out a portion. In the table there are 550,000 to 850,000 clones, just under 75% of which are singletons. The sample taken for sequencing was memory CD4+ T cells sorted from blood. The receptors originated from a woman under 40 in good health. Each CDR3 is given without its conserved first and last residue. Clone size is given for some rows only: seen once, a few or many times, or a class if the clone is expanded.

v_gene	abundance	CDR3aa
TRBV11-2	NA	ASNLGPGKGNTIY
TRBV19	NA	ASSLGQETQY
TRBV18	NA	ASSPSFGTNTGELF
TRBV11-2	NA	ASSLGLAVNTDTQY
TRBV5-4	NA	ASSGGRNTEAF
TRBV19	few	ASSLALIENEQF
TRBV19	NA	ASNEGWHTGELF
TRBV18	NA	ASSPELGANYGYT
TRBV19	few	ASSWIAGGSDEQF
TRBV7-9	NA	ASTYGLLEQY
TRBV28	NA	ASSSPSRETQY
TRBV7-9	once	ASSFARGNSPLH
TRBV7-8	once	ASSLGGLAGLYEQY
TRBV7-9	NA	AVRGRASQETQY
TRBV18	NA	ASSPGAYNEQF
TRBV5-1	NA	ASSLVSSRNTEAF
TRBV28	NA	ASSLVPYGYT
TRBV5-8	few	ASSLLHSSDSYNEQF
TRBV2	NA	ASSEEREVHEQY
TRBV6-1	many	ASSREFGYEQY
TRBV11-2	NA	ASSYSASSYNEQF
TRBV25-1	NA	ASSPGVTSSGNTIY
TRBV28	once	ASSPHQNTEAF
TRBV19	NA	ASMVDSHTGELF
TRBV28	NA	ATTRPADGSSYEQY
TRBV18	once	ASSPTPTGGGETQY
TRBV29-1	NA	SAGSTGNTEAF
TRBV5-1	many	ASSLFADGEKLF
TRBV5-1	NA	ASSLGTDQPQH
TRBV28	NA	ATKGQTDTQY
TRBV5-4	NA	ASRGGGDTEAF
TRBV2	few	ASSDLALTPGELF
TRBV28	NA	ASSPPGGAPLDKNIQY
TRBV5-1	NA	ASSAAGAASYNEQF
TRBV2	NA	ASSERAGGADTQY
TRBV27	NA	ASSTEGYGYT
TRBV15	NA	ATSRDSLRNEQF
TRBV28	NA	ASSLPGRRGDADTQY
TRBV9	once	ASSVAMGETQY
TRBV18	many	ASSPPSGGNTGELF
TRBV7-2	NA	ASSLGPVRMSSDTQY
TRBV7-2	NA	ASSLVGQGVAGELF
TRBV29-1	NA	SVADRGLDEQY
TRBV4-1	NA	ASRSLGSGSPYNEQF
TRBV10-2	NA	ASGGTGTQY
TRBV7-2	few	ASSTKAGLTDTQY
TRBV20-1	few	SASSGLGYT
TRBV19	NA	ASSVDRDEQY
TRBV5-1	NA	ASSDSSAGTQY
TRBV4-2	NA	ASSTVGERTDTQY
TRBV28	NA	ASSTQTRERSYEQY
TRBV5-1	few	ASREGASGTSGELF
TRBV2	NA	ASSGLLGGEEKLF
TRBV7-2	few	ASSLPVGGVETQY
TRBV6-4	NA	ASTVGGKDNEKLF
TRBV25-1	NA	ASSSEGGTGELF